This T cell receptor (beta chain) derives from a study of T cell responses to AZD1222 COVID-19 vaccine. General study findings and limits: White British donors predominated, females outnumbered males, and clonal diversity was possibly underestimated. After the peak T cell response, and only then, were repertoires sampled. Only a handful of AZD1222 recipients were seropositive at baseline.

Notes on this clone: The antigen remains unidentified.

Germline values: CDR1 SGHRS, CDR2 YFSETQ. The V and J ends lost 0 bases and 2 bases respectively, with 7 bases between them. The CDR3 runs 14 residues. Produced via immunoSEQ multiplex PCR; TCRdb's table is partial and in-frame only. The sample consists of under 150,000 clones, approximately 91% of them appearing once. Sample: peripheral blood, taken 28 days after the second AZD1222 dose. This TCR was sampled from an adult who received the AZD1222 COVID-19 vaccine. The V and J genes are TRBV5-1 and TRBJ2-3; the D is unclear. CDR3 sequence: CASSLVQSTDTQYF. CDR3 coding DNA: TGCGCCAGCAGCTTGGTACAGTCCACAGATACGCAGTATTTT.